This T cell receptor (beta chain) was sequenced during a study of blood T cells in healthy people across ages. Across the whole study: With template switching, about one barcoded beta molecule was captured per two T cells.

Each sample had at least 6 million PBMCs isolated. V shed 0 bases, J shed 2 bases, and the junction held 12 bases outside the gene matches. Looked up from germline, CDR1 is ENHRY and CDR2 is SYGVKD. The CDR3 covers 19 residues. Then a second PCR, running roughly 6 to 11 cycles, was carried out with a sample-barcoded 5' primer and a J-beta primer mix. TCRdb called the 5' RACE reads again in MiXCR, with one record for every CDR3 protein. The sample contains 1.4 million to 1.5 million distinct CDR3 sequences, approximately 38% of which appear only once. The source is a woman under 30 in good health. The sequenced sample consisted of blood. This sequence joins TRBV10-3 and TRBJ2-3, with 9 bases fitting TRBD1. In DNA form, the CDR3 reads TGTGCCATCAGTGAGTCAAGCCCGGGACAGGGCCGGGACACAGATACGCAGTATTTT. Translation: CAISESSPGQGRDTDTQYF.